The next 20 T cell receptor beta chains were all read from a single sample in a study of cytomegalovirus exposure and HLA in healthy donors. 13 Jbeta primers and 60 Vbeta primers were used for the PCR. TCRdb's table, derived via immunoSEQ multiplex PCR, lists solely in-frame clones and lacks some. The table records roughly 100,000 clones, roughly 80% of them present only once. Source material: PBMCs. These receptors were collected from a man younger than 40 in good health and CMV-seropositive.

The V call is TRBV7-9, the J call TRBJ1-3; TRBD1 agrees at 9 bases. Losses at the gene ends were 5 bases for V and 0 bases for J; bases not matched to a gene: 5. Looked up from germline, CDR1 is SEHNR and CDR2 is FQNEAQ (reference sequence). The CDR3 runs 16 residues. The CDR3 reads CASSGGQGYSGNTIYF. DNA of the CDR3: TGTGCCAGCAGCGGGGGACAGGGTTACTCTGGAAACACCATATATTTT.

This rearrangement joins TRBV4-1 to TRBJ1-6; a possible D gene is TRBD1 (5 bases). From germline, CDR1 is MGHRA and CDR2 YSYEKL. Trimming shortened V by 6 bases and J by 0 bases, and 15 bases separated the two germline ends. CDR3 length equals 17 residues. CDR3 region: CASSQGSLGSYNSPLHF. The CDR3 DNA reads as TGCGCCAGCAGTCAGGGAAGTCTGGGCTCCTATAATTCACCCCTCCACTTT.

This chain connects TRBV6-6 to TRBJ1-2, with D possibly being TRBD1 (5 bases). Germline-derived CDR1 and CDR2 are MNHNY and SVGAGI (reference sequence). Trimming shortened V by 6 bases and J by 6 bases, and 23 bases separated the two germline ends. This CDR3 has 16 amino acids. CDR3 region: CASSSVAGRSFHGYTF. As DNA, the CDR3 is TGTGCCAGCAGCTCGGTGGCAGGGAGGAGCTTTCATGGCTACACCTTC.

J is TRBJ2-5 and V is TRBV27; D is possibly TRBD2 (6 bases). CDR1 is MNHEY and CDR2 is SMNVEV in the germline V gene (reference sequence). The CDR3 has 13 residues. Trimming removed 4 bases at V and 7 bases at J, with 13 bases between. The CDR3 sequence: CASSSRGAGTQYF. The CDR3 DNA reads TGTGCCAGCAGTTCCCGCGGGGCAGGGACCCAGTACTTC.

This clone has just a few counts. The chain couples TRBV7-9 to TRBJ1-6; no reliable D call. Trimming pared 1 base from V and 5 bases from J, leaving 12 bases between. This CDR3 is 16 amino acids long. Germline V gene sequence: CDR1 SEHNR, CDR2 FQNEAQ (reference sequence). In DNA form, the CDR3 reads TGTGCCAGCAGCTTAGGGGCACGGCAGAATAATTCACCCCTCCACTTT. It yields the protein CASSLGARQNNSPLHF.

The CDR3 coding sequence is TGTGCCAGCAGCCCAGCCCGGGACAGGGTGTTTGGGGAGCAGTACTTC. Encoded protein: CASSPARDRVFGEQYF. The rearrangement links TRBV5-4 to TRBJ2-7; 9 bases fit TRBD1. Germline V gives CDR1 SGHNT, CDR2 YYREEE (reference sequence). Trimming took 4 bases from V and 7 from J; bases not matched to a gene: 15. CDR3 length: 16 amino acids.

The J gene is TRBJ1-4, the V gene TRBV28, with D possibly being TRBD1 (5 bases). V lost 3 bases, J lost 7 bases, and 15 bases lay in between. Per the germline V gene, CDR1 is MDHEN and CDR2 is SYDVKM. The CDR3 is 15 residues long. The CDR3 reads CASSFRQGGTEKLFF. In DNA, the CDR3 is TGTGCCAGCAGTTTTCGGCAGGGAGGGACTGAAAAACTGTTTTTT.

Comment on this clone: Other DNA sequences in the same sample also yield this CDR3. The gene calls are TRBV5-6 and TRBJ2-7, with D perhaps TRBD1 (6 bases). The length of the CDR3 is 12 residues. The V and J ends lost 4 bases and 4 bases respectively, with 9 bases between them. Germline V gene lookup returns CDR1 SGHDT and CDR2 YYEEEE. The CDR3 region has the DNA TGTGCCAGCAGCCTTCAGGGGTACGAGCAGTACTTC. Protein: CASSLQGYEQYF.

The V and J genes are TRBV5-8 and TRBJ1-4; TRBD1 aligns across 7 bases. The CDR3 runs to 16 residues. The germline V gene encodes CDR1 SGHTS and CDR2 YDEGEE. The junction had 9 bases not matched to a gene; V was cut back by 4 bases and J by 3 bases. The CDR3 coding sequence is TGTGCCAGCAGCCACACCCCCAGGGGGGCTAATGAAAAACTGTTTTTT. Translated: CASSHTPRGANEKLFF.

The CDR3 sequence: CASSLNTNQPQHF. For the CDR3, the DNA is TGTGCCAGCAGCTTAAATACAAATCAGCCCCAGCATTTT. The rearrangement joins TRBV7-9 to TRBJ1-5, with D hard to call. The germline V gene encodes CDR1 SEHNR and CDR2 FQNEAQ (reference sequence). CDR3 length: 13 residues. Deletions cut 2 bases from V and 4 bases from J, with 6 bases between.

The V call is TRBV4-1, the J call TRBJ2-1; TRBD2 agrees at 10 bases. After removal of 1 base from V and 6 bases from J, the junction contained 0 bases not matched to a gene. The CDR3 has 14 residues. Germline CDR1 is MGHRA and CDR2 is YSYEKL. CDR3 sequence reads: CASSQVAGGNEQFF. CDR3 nucleotide sequence: TGCGCCAGCAGCCAAGTAGCGGGGGGCAATGAGCAGTTCTTC.

The V call is TRBV5-1, the J call TRBJ2-4; the D is unclear. The CDR3 is 13 amino acids. Germline V lookup: CDR1 SGHRS, CDR2 YFSETQ. V was cut by 0 bases and J by 4 bases, with 5 bases left in between. The CDR3 nucleotides read TGCGCCAGCAGCTTGGACGGTAAAAACATTCAGTACTTC. Translation: CASSLDGKNIQYF.

This chain connects TRBV19 to TRBJ1-5; D perhaps matches TRBD1 (5 bases). Germline assignment: CDR1 LNHDA and CDR2 SQIVND (reference sequence). Trimming shortened V by 1 base and J by 4 bases, and 11 bases separated the two germline ends. The CDR3 contains 15 residues. CDR3 region: CASSIVWGGNQPQHF. DNA of the CDR3: TGTGCCAGTAGTATAGTATGGGGGGGAAATCAGCCCCAGCATTTT. Complete variable domain (other parts from reference TRBV19 and TRBJ1-5): DGGITQSPKYLFRKEGQNVTLSCEQNLNHDAMYWYRQDPGQGLRLIYYSQIVNDFQKGDIAEGYSVSREKKESFPLTVTSAQKNPTAFYLCASSIVWGGNQPQHFGDGTRLSIL.

The genes are TRBV6-1 and TRBJ1-1; 7 bases align to TRBD1. The CDR3 has 15 residues. The germline V gene has CDR1 MNHNS and CDR2 SASEGT. V was pared by 5 bases and J by 5 bases, with 11 bases of the junction left unmatched. The CDR3 sequence is CASSSPDRKKTEAFF. CDR3 in DNA: TGTGCCAGCAGTTCTCCGGACAGGAAGAAAACTGAAGCTTTCTTT.

The rearrangement links TRBV4-2 to TRBJ1-6; maybe TRBD1 (5 bases). Germline V gene lookup returns CDR1 LGHNA and CDR2 YNFKEQ. This CDR3 is built from 16 residues. Between the trimmed V and J ends, which lost 0 bases and 9 bases, there was a span of 15 bases. The CDR3 DNA is TGTGCCAGCAGCCAAGATCCCCCAGGGAACGGTTCACCCCTCCACTTT. Residues: CASSQDPPGNGSPLHF.

This chain uses TRBV25-1 with TRBJ2-2, with a tentative D call TRBD2 (5 bases). Germline V gives CDR1 MGHDK, CDR2 SYGVNS. CDR3 length equals 13 residues. The germline V and J ends were trimmed by 5 bases and 6 bases, with 10 bases remaining between them. In DNA form, the CDR3 reads TGTGCCAGCAGTAATAGCGAGTCCGGGGAGCTGTTTTTT. Translated: CASSNSESGELFF.

V and J are TRBV2 and TRBJ1-1; D possibly corresponds to TRBD1 (5 bases). Deletions cut 10 bases from V and 11 bases from J, with 8 bases between. The CDR3 covers 8 residues. The V gene's germline CDR1 is SNHLY and CDR2 FYNNEI. DNA for the CDR3: TGTGCCACCCGGGGGGCTTTCTTT. Amino acids: CATRGAFF.

The V call is TRBV18, the J call TRBJ2-5; possibly TRBD1 for D (6 bases). The CDR3 is 14 residues long. CDR1 is KGHSH and CDR2 is LQKENI in the germline V gene. The V gene lost 6 bases and the J gene lost 7 bases, with 18 bases spanning the gap. The CDR3 region is CASSPDSRGGTQYF. The CDR3 DNA follows: TGTGCCAGCTCTCCCGACAGCCGAGGGGGGACCCAGTACTTC.

This rearrangement joins TRBV28 to TRBJ1-2; 8 nucleotides align to TRBD1. V lost 6 bases, J lost 7 bases, and 7 bases stayed unmatched. The germline CDR1 and CDR2 sequences are MDHEN and SYDVKM. This CDR3 has 13 residues. The CDR3 nucleotides read TGTGCCAGCAGATCCGGGACAGGTCTTGGCTACACCTTC. As protein: CASRSGTGLGYTF.

Only one count was recorded for this clone. The J gene is TRBJ2-7, the V gene TRBV2; tentative D call: TRBD1 (6 bases). Germline CDR1 is SNHLY and CDR2 is FYNNEI. V gave up 6 bases and J gave up 3 bases, with 18 bases separating them. There are 15 residues in the CDR3. The CDR3 loop is CASSPGRGHLYEQYF. The CDR3, as DNA: TGTGCCAGCAGCCCTGGTCGGGGACACCTCTACGAGCAGTACTTC.